These T cell receptor beta chains were read from a single sample in a study of control samples from healthy donors and cancer patients. Assay used: immunoSEQ multiplex PCR; TCRdb lists only in-frame clones, some missing. In the table there are about 79,000 clones, 80% to 95% of which are singletons. The specimen sequenced was PBMCs. These receptors all stem from a woman in her thirties or forties with lung cancer. CDR3s include the opening cysteine and the closing phenylalanine or tryptophan. Each record gives: CDR3 protein, CDR3 DNA, D gene, J gene, clone size, V gene. D genes are given only for firm matches. The listing skips clone size in some rows; elsewhere it reads once, few, many or a size class.

CDR3 protein: CASSEGRSSYEQYF; CDR3 DNA: TGTGCCAGCAGTGAGGGGCGGAGCTCCTACGAGCAGTACTTC; D gene: .; J gene: TRBJ2-7; clone size: once; V gene: TRBV2
CDR3 protein: CASSPSARSYYGYTF; CDR3 DNA: TGCGCCAGCAGCCCAAGCGCCCGCAGCTACTATGGCTACACCTTC; D gene: .; J gene: TRBJ1-2; clone size: .; V gene: TRBV4-1
CDR3 protein: CASSLTGYTEAFF; CDR3 DNA: TGTGCCAGCAGCTTAACAGGGTACACTGAAGCTTTCTTT; D gene: .; J gene: TRBJ1-1; clone size: few; V gene: TRBV7-3
CDR3 protein: CASSLGLGIDEQFF; CDR3 DNA: TGTGCCAGCAGCCTGGGTTTAGGTATCGATGAGCAGTTCTTC; D gene: .; J gene: TRBJ2-1; clone size: .; V gene: TRBV3-1/TRBV3-2
CDR3 protein: CASSWGDGGELFF; CDR3 DNA: TGTGCCAGCAGCTGGGGTGATGGGGGGGAGCTGTTTTTT; D gene: .; J gene: TRBJ2-2; clone size: few; V gene: TRBV11-2
CDR3 protein: CASSLEGRNTEAFF; CDR3 DNA: TGTGCCAGCAGCTTAGAGGGTCGGAACACTGAAGCTTTCTTT; D gene: .; J gene: TRBJ1-1; clone size: once; V gene: TRBV7-6
CDR3 protein: CASSPDFTYEQYF; CDR3 DNA: TGCGCCAGCAGCCCGGATTTTACCTACGAGCAGTACTTC; D gene: .; J gene: TRBJ2-7; clone size: .; V gene: TRBV5-1
CDR3 protein: CASGLFWTGDNSPLHF; CDR3 DNA: TGTGCTAGTGGTTTATTCTGGACAGGGGATAATTCACCCCTCCACTTT; D gene: TRBD1; J gene: TRBJ1-6; clone size: .; V gene: TRBV12-5
CDR3 protein: CASSPYRGGYEQYF; CDR3 DNA: TGTGCCAGCAGCCCGTACAGGGGAGGGTACGAGCAGTACTTC; D gene: .; J gene: TRBJ2-7; clone size: few; V gene: TRBV3-1/TRBV3-2
CDR3 protein: CASSPGYNEQFF; CDR3 DNA: TGTGCCAGCAGTCCAGGGTATAATGAGCAGTTCTTC; D gene: .; J gene: TRBJ2-1; clone size: .; V gene: TRBV7-9
CDR3 protein: CASSLFGTGGDQPQHF; CDR3 DNA: TGTGCCAGCAGTTTATTTGGGACGGGGGGGGATCAGCCCCAGCATTTT; D gene: .; J gene: TRBJ1-5; clone size: .; V gene: TRBV28
CDR3 protein: CATSDQQGTTNEKLFF; CDR3 DNA: TGTGCCACCAGTGACCAACAGGGGACAACTAATGAAAAACTGTTTTTT; D gene: TRBD1; J gene: TRBJ1-4; clone size: .; V gene: TRBV24-1
CDR3 protein: CASREGGGGGNTIYF; CDR3 DNA: TGTGCCAGCAGGGAGGGTGGGGGCGGTGGAAACACCATATATTTT; D gene: .; J gene: TRBJ1-3; clone size: .; V gene: TRBV6-6
CDR3 protein: CASSFMRDGDTEAFF; CDR3 DNA: TGTGCCAGCAGCTTCATGAGGGACGGGGACACTGAAGCTTTCTTT; D gene: .; J gene: TRBJ1-1; clone size: .; V gene: TRBV7-9
CDR3 protein: CATRPGPGTDTQYF; CDR3 DNA: TGTGCCACCAGACCGGGACCTGGCACAGATACGCAGTATTTT; D gene: .; J gene: TRBJ2-3; clone size: .; V gene: TRBV24-1
CDR3 protein: CASSQYSGSPHNEQFF; CDR3 DNA: TGTGCCAGCAGCCAATATTCAGGGAGTCCCCACAATGAGCAGTTCTTC; D gene: .; J gene: TRBJ2-1; clone size: .; V gene: TRBV16
CDR3 protein: CASSYPPPRGKTNTGELFF; CDR3 DNA: TGTGCCAGCAGTTACCCCCCCCCGCGGGGGAAAACGAACACCGGGGAGCTGTTTTTT; D gene: TRBD2; J gene: TRBJ2-2; clone size: .; V gene: TRBV6-2/TRBV6-3
CDR3 protein: CASSIGWTGELFF; CDR3 DNA: TGTGCCAGCTCAATCGGCTGGACCGGGGAGCTGTTTTTT; D gene: .; J gene: TRBJ2-2; clone size: .; V gene: TRBV18
CDR3 protein: CASSPRDVSYEQYF; CDR3 DNA: TGTGCCAGCAGCCCGAGGGACGTATCCTACGAGCAGTACTTC; D gene: .; J gene: TRBJ2-7; clone size: few; V gene: TRBV9
CDR3 protein: CASSIAGTEYNEQFF; CDR3 DNA: TGTGCCAGTAGTATTGCCGGGACAGAGTACAATGAGCAGTTCTTC; D gene: TRBD1; J gene: TRBJ2-1; clone size: .; V gene: TRBV19
CDR3 protein: CSVGRQGMTEAFF; CDR3 DNA: TGCAGCGTTGGTCGGCAGGGTATGACTGAAGCTTTCTTT; D gene: .; J gene: TRBJ1-1; clone size: .; V gene: TRBV29-1
CDR3 protein: CASSLEATGQFF; CDR3 DNA: TGCGCCAGCAGCTTGGAGGCGACAGGCCAGTTCTTC; D gene: .; J gene: TRBJ2-1; clone size: .; V gene: TRBV5-1
CDR3 protein: CAWSADFPYEQYF; CDR3 DNA: TGTGCCTGGAGCGCAGACTTTCCCTACGAGCAGTACTTC; D gene: .; J gene: TRBJ2-7; clone size: .; V gene: TRBV30
CDR3 protein: CASSQDRDRGSGYTF; CDR3 DNA: TGTGCCAGCAGCCAAGATAGGGACAGGGGTTCTGGCTACACCTTC; D gene: TRBD1; J gene: TRBJ1-2; clone size: .; V gene: TRBV3-1/TRBV3-2
CDR3 protein: CAISESRTQQPQHF; CDR3 DNA: TGTGCCATCAGTGAGTCTAGGACTCAACAGCCCCAGCATTTT; D gene: .; J gene: TRBJ1-5; clone size: few; V gene: TRBV10-3
CDR3 protein: CARSLQNFDRTRDYGYTF; CDR3 DNA: TGTGCCAGAAGCTTGCAGAACTTTGACAGGACGAGGGACTATGGCTACACCTTC; D gene: .; J gene: TRBJ1-2; clone size: .; V gene: TRBV5-3
CDR3 protein: CASSLVETQYF; CDR3 DNA: TGTGCCAGCAGCTTAGTCGAGACCCAGTACTTC; D gene: .; J gene: TRBJ2-5; clone size: .; V gene: TRBV7-2
CDR3 protein: CASSLTRGVMETQYF; CDR3 DNA: TGTGCCAGCAGTTTGACCCGGGGGGTGATGGAGACCCAGTACTTC; D gene: TRBD2; J gene: TRBJ2-5; clone size: once; V gene: TRBV6-2/TRBV6-3
CDR3 protein: CSVVRPGQAMGTQYF; CDR3 DNA: TGCAGCGTTGTTCGTCCCGGGCAGGCAATGGGGACCCAGTACTTC; D gene: .; J gene: TRBJ2-5; clone size: .; V gene: TRBV29-1
CDR3 protein: CASSSIGGVVYNEQFF; CDR3 DNA: TGTGCCAGCAGCTCCATTGGGGGGGTAGTCTACAATGAGCAGTTCTTC; D gene: TRBD2; J gene: TRBJ2-1; clone size: .; V gene: TRBV5-4
CDR3 protein: CASSDVLGGTVSGGYTF; CDR3 DNA: TGTGCCAGCAGTGATGTTTTAGGGGGGACGGTGTCCGGTGGCTACACCTTC; D gene: .; J gene: TRBJ1-2; clone size: .; V gene: TRBV25-1
CDR3 protein: CAWKGQGTSSEQFF; CDR3 DNA: TGTGCCTGGAAGGGACAGGGGACATCGAGTGAGCAGTTCTTC; D gene: TRBD1; J gene: TRBJ2-1; clone size: once; V gene: TRBV30
CDR3 protein: CASSVDSAGNTIYF; CDR3 DNA: TGTGCCAGCAGCGTAGACAGTGCTGGAAACACCATATATTTT; D gene: .; J gene: TRBJ1-3; clone size: .; V gene: TRBV9
CDR3 protein: CASSVRPPWDVNEKLFF; CDR3 DNA: TGTGCCAGCAGTGTTCGTCCCCCGTGGGACGTTAATGAAAAACTGTTTTTT; D gene: .; J gene: TRBJ1-4; clone size: .; V gene: TRBV2
CDR3 protein: CAGGDRGPYEQYF; CDR3 DNA: TGCGCGGGGGGGGACAGGGGACCCTACGAGCAGTACTTC; D gene: TRBD1; J gene: TRBJ2-7; clone size: .; V gene: TRBV10-1
CDR3 protein: CASSQNQGVAGELFF; CDR3 DNA: TGCGCCAGCAGCCAAAACCAGGGGGTCGCCGGGGAGCTGTTTTTT; D gene: TRBD1; J gene: TRBJ2-2; clone size: .; V gene: TRBV4-1
CDR3 protein: CASSSTGGDTEAFF; CDR3 DNA: TGCGCCAGCAGCTCTACAGGGGGGGACACTGAAGCTTTCTTT; D gene: TRBD1; J gene: TRBJ1-1; clone size: .; V gene: TRBV5-1
CDR3 protein: CASSPGLAGDTYEQYF; CDR3 DNA: TGTGCCAGCAGCCCTGGACTAGCGGGGGACACCTACGAGCAGTACTTC; D gene: TRBD2; J gene: TRBJ2-7; clone size: .; V gene: TRBV7-9
CDR3 protein: CASSLGSTRPYNEQFF; CDR3 DNA: TGTGCCAGCAGTTTAGGGTCAACGCGACCCTACAATGAGCAGTTCTTC; D gene: .; J gene: TRBJ2-1; clone size: .; V gene: TRBV28
CDR3 protein: CASSLPRAVGTGLGNEQFF; CDR3 DNA: TGTGCCAGCAGCTTACCGAGGGCGGTTGGGACAGGGTTAGGCAATGAGCAGTTCTTC; D gene: TRBD1; J gene: TRBJ2-1; clone size: .; V gene: TRBV7-9
CDR3 protein: CASSQQGAVGEKLFF; CDR3 DNA: TGTGCCAGCAGCCAACAGGGGGCCGTTGGTGAAAAACTGTTTTTT; D gene: TRBD1; J gene: TRBJ1-4; clone size: .; V gene: TRBV14
CDR3 protein: CASSLSSGHSYEQYF; CDR3 DNA: TGTGCTAGCAGCTTATCATCAGGGCACTCCTACGAGCAGTACTTC; D gene: .; J gene: TRBJ2-7; clone size: .; V gene: TRBV7-7
CDR3 protein: CAWSLGGGTTGGYTF; CDR3 DNA: TGTGCCTGGAGTCTAGGAGGCGGGACGACCGGTGGCTACACCTTC; D gene: .; J gene: TRBJ1-2; clone size: .; V gene: TRBV30
CDR3 protein: CASSQRTGEGVRGYTF; CDR3 DNA: TGTGCCAGCAGCCAGAGGACAGGGGAGGGGGTTCGGGGCTACACCTTC; D gene: TRBD1; J gene: TRBJ1-2; clone size: .; V gene: TRBV3-1/TRBV3-2
CDR3 protein: CASSEFARTDHEQYF; CDR3 DNA: TGTGCCAGCAGTGAATTCGCTCGGACAGACCACGAGCAGTACTTC; D gene: .; J gene: TRBJ2-7; clone size: .; V gene: TRBV6-1
CDR3 protein: CASSPLVESTGELFF; CDR3 DNA: TGTGCCAGCAGCCCTCTGGTAGAGAGCACCGGGGAGCTGTTTTTT; D gene: .; J gene: TRBJ2-2; clone size: .; V gene: TRBV3-1/TRBV3-2
CDR3 protein: CASSLVGQGDVNYGYTF; CDR3 DNA: TGCGCCAGCAGCTTGGTAGGACAGGGGGATGTAAACTATGGCTACACCTTC; D gene: TRBD1; J gene: TRBJ1-2; clone size: .; V gene: TRBV5-1
CDR3 protein: CAISPGALGDTQYF; CDR3 DNA: TGTGCCATCAGCCCGGGGGCCTTGGGGGATACGCAGTATTTT; D gene: .; J gene: TRBJ2-3; clone size: .; V gene: TRBV10-3
CDR3 protein: CASSPQGEETQYF; CDR3 DNA: TGTGCCAGCAGCCCCCAGGGGGAAGAGACCCAGTACTTC; D gene: TRBD1; J gene: TRBJ2-5; clone size: .; V gene: TRBV9
CDR3 protein: CASSYSKSTNYGYTF; CDR3 DNA: TGTGCCAGCAGTTACTCGAAAAGTACTAACTATGGCTACACCTTC; D gene: .; J gene: TRBJ1-2; clone size: .; V gene: TRBV6-6
CDR3 protein: CASSLGFREDQPQHF; CDR3 DNA: TGTGCCAGCAGCCTCGGTTTCAGGGAGGACCAGCCCCAGCATTTT; D gene: .; J gene: TRBJ1-5; clone size: .; V gene: TRBV7-6
CDR3 protein: CASSPEWRGYQPQHF; CDR3 DNA: TGTGCCAGCAGCCCCGAATGGAGGGGATATCAGCCCCAGCATTTT; D gene: .; J gene: TRBJ1-5; clone size: .; V gene: TRBV4-2
CDR3 protein: CASSYLSGRDGYTF; CDR3 DNA: TGTGCCAGCAGTTACCTGTCAGGGAGGGACGGCTACACCTTC; D gene: .; J gene: TRBJ1-2; clone size: .; V gene: TRBV6-5
CDR3 protein: CASISPGTEEEQPQHF; CDR3 DNA: TGCGCCAGCATTAGCCCTGGGACAGAAGAGGAACAGCCCCAGCATTTT; D gene: TRBD1; J gene: TRBJ1-5; clone size: .; V gene: TRBV23-1
CDR3 protein: CASSDGITDTQYF; CDR3 DNA: TGCGCCAGCAGCGACGGAATCACAGATACGCAGTATTTT; D gene: .; J gene: TRBJ2-3; clone size: .; V gene: TRBV5-1
CDR3 protein: CASSQRLAGNEQFF; CDR3 DNA: TGCGCCAGCAGCCAAAGACTAGCGGGCAATGAGCAGTTCTTC; D gene: TRBD2; J gene: TRBJ2-1; clone size: .; V gene: TRBV4-1
CDR3 protein: CASSLLRDRVQDTQYF; CDR3 DNA: TGTGCCAGCAGTTTACTCCGGGACAGGGTCCAAGATACGCAGTATTTT; D gene: TRBD1; J gene: TRBJ2-3; clone size: .; V gene: TRBV6-2/TRBV6-3
CDR3 protein: CASSYRGEGTEAFF; CDR3 DNA: TGTGCCAGCAGTTATCGAGGGGAGGGCACTGAAGCTTTCTTT; D gene: .; J gene: TRBJ1-1; clone size: .; V gene: TRBV6-5
CDR3 protein: CASSLDGIYEQYF; CDR3 DNA: TGCGCCAGCAGCTTGGATGGGATCTACGAGCAGTACTTC; D gene: .; J gene: TRBJ2-7; clone size: once; V gene: TRBV5-1
CDR3 protein: CASSLESVVGSEAFF; CDR3 DNA: TGCGCCAGCAGCTTGGAGAGTGTGGTAGGATCTGAAGCTTTCTTT; D gene: .; J gene: TRBJ1-1; clone size: .; V gene: TRBV5-1